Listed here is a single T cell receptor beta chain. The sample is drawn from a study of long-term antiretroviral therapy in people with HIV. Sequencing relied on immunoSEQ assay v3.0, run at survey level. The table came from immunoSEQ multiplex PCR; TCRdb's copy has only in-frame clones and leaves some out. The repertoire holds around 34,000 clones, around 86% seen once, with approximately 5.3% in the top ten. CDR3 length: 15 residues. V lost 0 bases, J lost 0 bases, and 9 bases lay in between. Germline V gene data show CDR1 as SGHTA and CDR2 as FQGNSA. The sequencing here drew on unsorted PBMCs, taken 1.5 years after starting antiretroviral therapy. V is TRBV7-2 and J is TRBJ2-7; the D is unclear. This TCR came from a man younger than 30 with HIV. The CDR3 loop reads CASSLAPGPSYEQYF. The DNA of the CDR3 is TGTGCCAGCAGCTTAGCGCCCGGTCCCTCCTACGAGCAGTACTTC.